This TCR beta chain was sequenced in a study of T cell responses to AZD1222 COVID-19 vaccine. Study-level information: Doses given second, at about 4 or about 12 weeks, were pooled. Study conclusions and caveats: Among spike-specific TCRs, nearly half reportedly target unmutated variant regions. After the peak T cell response, and only then, were repertoires sampled. Spike regions recognized by vaccine-associated CD4 TCRs spanned the protein, led by 160-218 and 743-854.

Germline V gene sequence: CDR1 ENHRY, CDR2 SYGVKD. Unmatched junction bases numbered 3, after V lost 10 bases and J lost 2 bases. The CDR3 consists of 15 residues. Notes on this clone: Its target is unknown.

Measured with immunoSEQ multiplex PCR; TCRdb has only the in-frame clones, and not every one. The table shows over 60,000 clones, with 80% to 90% occurring only once. This TCR was sampled from an adult in good health. The chain has TRBV10-3 and TRBJ2-3; 16 bases map to TRBD2. Specimen: peripheral blood, collected on day 0 of AZD1222 vaccination. The CDR3 sequence: CATGTSGGVTDTQYF. CDR3 bases: TGTGCCACCGGGACTAGCGGGGGGGTCACAGATACGCAGTATTTT.